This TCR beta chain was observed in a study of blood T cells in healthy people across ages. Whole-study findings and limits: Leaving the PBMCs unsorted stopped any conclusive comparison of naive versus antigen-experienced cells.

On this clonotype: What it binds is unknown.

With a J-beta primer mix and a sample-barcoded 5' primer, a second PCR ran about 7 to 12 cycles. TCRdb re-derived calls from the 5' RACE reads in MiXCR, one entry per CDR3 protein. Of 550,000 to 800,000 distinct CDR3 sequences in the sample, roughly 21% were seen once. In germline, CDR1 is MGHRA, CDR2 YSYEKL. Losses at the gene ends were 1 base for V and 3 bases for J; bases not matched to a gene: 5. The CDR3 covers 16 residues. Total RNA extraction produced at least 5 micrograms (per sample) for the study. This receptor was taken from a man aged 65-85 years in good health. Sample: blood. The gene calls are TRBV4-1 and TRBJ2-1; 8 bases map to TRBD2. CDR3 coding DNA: TGCGCCAGCAGCCAAGGAGTTAGCGGGATCTACAATGAGCAGTTCTTC. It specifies CASSQGVSGIYNEQFF.